Presented here are 17 T cell receptor beta chains from one specimen sequenced in a study of T cells in Graves' hyperthyroidism and ophthalmopathy. Researchers amplified the TCR beta CDR3 regions from RNA transcripts. Carried out on the TCR CDR3, a first-round RT-PCR used the HTBI primer set. One entry per CDR3 protein, called by TCRdb with MiXCR from the multiplex PCR reads. The table records over 400,000 distinct CDR3 sequences, 20% to 25% of them present only once. Source material: blood. The receptors come from a woman in her 70s with Graves' ophthalmopathy.

About this clonotype itself: At one end the junction does not follow the germline gene, possibly because of a read error. The V gene is TRBV11-2, the J gene TRBJ2-7, with TRBD2 matching 8 bases. Germline loops: CDR1 SGHAT, CDR2 FQNNGV. The CDR3 has 15 amino acids. Here the CDR3 reads CTSSLGLVRSYEQYF. The CDR3 DNA reads TGTACCAGTAGCCTGGGACTAGTGAGGTCCTACGAGCAGTACTTC.

Note on this clonotype: One base away lies a much larger clone, so this may be a sequencing read error. The chain joins TRBV6-2 or TRBV6-3 to TRBJ1-1; a weak D match, TRBD1 (6 bases). This CDR3 region has 15 residues. V lost 8 bases, J lost 0 bases, and 16 bases lay in between. Germline CDR1 reads MNHEY; CDR2 reads SVGEGT. CDR3 residues: CASGGQTNLNTEAFF. The CDR3 nucleotides are TGTGCCAGCGGTGGACAGACTAACCTGAACACTGAAGCTTTCTTT.

This clonotype was observed a handful of times. The genes are TRBV7-2 and TRBJ2-1; 8 bases fit TRBD2. The V segment lost 5 bases and the J segment 2 bases; nucleotides outside the gene matches: 14. Germline V gene lookup returns CDR1 SGHTA and CDR2 FQGNSA. This CDR3 contains 18 residues. The DNA of the CDR3 is TGTGCCAGCAGCCCCACAGGCGCCGGGACTAGAACCTACAATGAGCAGTTCTTC. Amino acid sequence: CASSPTGAGTRTYNEQFF.

This clonotype has ten or more counts. The chain recombines TRBV5-1 with TRBJ2-7; TRBD2 matches 9 bases. Germline trimming cut 5 bases from V and 1 base from J; bases unmatched to any gene: 10. Germline V gene data show CDR1 as SGHRS and CDR2 as YFSETQ. This CDR3 is built from 16 residues. The CDR3 DNA reads TGCGCCAGCAGTCTATCTGCGGGAGGGCCATCCTACGAGCAGTACTTC. It codes for CASSLSAGGPSYEQYF.

This clonotype occurred a few times. The chain uses TRBV20-1 and TRBJ2-1, with D perhaps matching TRBD1 (5 bases). The germline CDR1 and CDR2 sequences are DFQATT and SNEGSKA (reference sequence). With 0 bases removed from V and 9 bases from J, the gap between germline ends came to 15 bases. The CDR3 has 14 residues. CDR3 loop: CSARDPTQGLEQFF. The CDR3 region has the DNA TGCAGTGCTAGAGACCCAACGCAGGGCCTTGAGCAGTTCTTC.

This clonotype was detected many times. V usage is TRBV6-1 and J usage is TRBJ2-7; D possibly matches TRBD1 or TRBD2 (5 bases each). Germline lookup yields CDR1 MNHNS and CDR2 SASEGT. This CDR3 contains 17 residues. Deletions cut 5 bases from V and 4 bases from J, with 24 bases between. In nucleotides, the CDR3 is TGTGCCAGCAGTCCCCACCGGGCGCTCACGGGGCAATACGAGCAGTACTTC. The encoded protein is CASSPHRALTGQYEQYF.

This clonotype appeared a few times. The rearrangement joins TRBV30 to TRBJ2-1, with 7 bases matching TRBD2. The V gene's germline CDR1 is GTSNPN and CDR2 SVGIG (reference sequence). V shed 3 bases, J shed 5 bases, and the junction held 7 bases outside the gene matches. The CDR3 length is 14 residues. The CDR3 reads CAWSLLGTNNEQFF. DNA for the CDR3: TGTGCCTGGAGCTTACTCGGGACTAACAATGAGCAGTTCTTC.

This clonotype appeared a few times. The V and J genes are TRBV20-1 and TRBJ2-1; 8 bases map to TRBD2. The length of the CDR3 is 14 residues. After removal of 5 bases from V and 6 bases from J, the junction contained 9 bases not matched to a gene. Germline V CDR1 and CDR2: DFQATT, SNEGSKA (reference sequence). CDR3 nucleotides: TGCAGTGCTCTGAGCGGGAGAAAACTCAATGAGCAGTTCTTC. This translates into CSALSGRKLNEQFF.

This clonotype was counted ten times or more. This chain connects TRBV27 to TRBJ2-1, with 7 bases aligning to TRBD1. The J segment lost 4 bases and the V segment lost 6 bases, leaving 9 bases of the junction unmatched. Per germline, CDR1 MNHEY and CDR2 SMNVEV (reference sequence). The CDR3 has 15 amino acids. Here the CDR3 reads CASSLTGVAYNEQFF. In DNA, the CDR3 is TGTGCCAGCAGCCTCACAGGGGTGGCTTACAATGAGCAGTTCTTC.

The chain is built from TRBV7-2 and TRBJ2-7; 16 bases are shared with TRBD2. This CDR3 has 17 residues. Germline V gives CDR1 SGHTA, CDR2 FQGNSA. Trimming removed 0 bases from V and 4 bases from J; junction bases left unmatched: 3. The CDR3 here is CASSLAGTSGRAYEQYF. The CDR3 DNA is TGTGCCAGCAGCTTAGCTGGGACTAGCGGGAGGGCTTACGAGCAGTACTTC.

This clonotype was seen repeatedly, ten times or more. The rearrangement links TRBV2 to TRBJ2-3; TRBD1 matches at 9 bases. The germline V gene has CDR1 SNHLY and CDR2 FYNNEI. V was pared by 7 bases and J by 7 bases, with 9 bases of the junction left unmatched. The CDR3 contains 14 residues. Here the CDR3 reads CASIRGQGSHTQYF. DNA for the CDR3: TGTGCCAGCATAAGGGGACAGGGTAGCCATACGCAGTATTTT. Drawing the rest from reference TRBV2 and TRBJ2-3, the complete variable domain is EPEVTQTPSHQVTQMGQEVILRCVPISNHLYFYWYRQILGQKVEFLVSFYNNEISEKSEIFDDQFSVERPDGSNFTLKIRSTKLEDSAMYFCASIRGQGSHTQYFGPGTRLTVL.

This clonotype has only a few counts. The V call is TRBV2, the J call TRBJ1-1; D not resolved. The CDR3 totals 13 residues. The germline V gene encodes CDR1 SNHLY and CDR2 FYNNEI. Trimming took 3 bases from V and 5 from J, leaving 10 bases between them. This CDR3 is CASSDSRVTEAFF. The CDR3 region has the DNA TGTGCCAGCAGTGACTCGAGGGTTACTGAAGCTTTCTTT.

This clonotype came up a few times. CDR3 DNA: TGCGCCAGCAGCTTAAACTTCGGGACCGAGTCCTACGAGCAGTACTTC. It is translated as CASSLNFGTESYEQYF. The rearrangement uses TRBV5-1 and TRBJ2-7; D tentatively fits TRBD1 or TRBD2 (5 bases each). The germline CDR1 and CDR2 sequences are SGHRS and YFSETQ. V lost 2 bases and J 1 base, leaving 16 bases between the germline ends. The CDR3 loop spans 16 amino acids. The whole variable domain, remainder taken from reference TRBV5-1 and TRBJ2-7, is KAGVTQTPRYLIKTRGQQVTLSCSPISGHRSVSWYQQTPGQGLQFLFEYFSETQRNKGNFPGRFSGRQFSNSRSEMNVSTLELGDSALYLCASSLNFGTESYEQYFGPGTRLTVT.

A few counts support this clonotype. The gene calls are TRBV6-2 or TRBV6-3 and TRBJ2-7; D gene ambiguous. Germline CDR1 and CDR2: MNHEY and SVGEGT. The CDR3 covers 15 residues. Trimming took 2 bases from V and 0 from J, leaving 11 bases between them. CDR3 coding DNA: TGTGCCAGCAGTTACGCGAAGGGTGGCTCCTACGAGCAGTACTTC. As protein: CASSYAKGGSYEQYF.

This clonotype appeared a few times. The rearrangement joins TRBV3-1 to TRBJ1-6; the D is unclear. Germline V CDR1 and CDR2: LGHDT, YNNKEL (reference sequence). V was shortened by 1 base and J by 7 bases, with 11 bases between the two germline ends. This CDR3 has 15 amino acids. The DNA for the CDR3 is TGTGCCAGCAGCCAAGGGGCATTTGAAAATTCACCCCTCCACTTT. Amino acids: CASSQGAFENSPLHF.

This clonotype was observed a handful of times. This chain links TRBV29-1 with TRBJ2-3; D remains unclear. V lost 7 bases to trimming and J lost 6 bases, with 11 bases between them. Germline CDR1 SQVTM, CDR2 ANQGSEA. This CDR3 spans 11 amino acids. The CDR3 here is CSGSTGDTQYF. The CDR3 coding sequence is TGCAGCGGCTCTACTGGTGATACGCAGTATTTT.

This clonotype was seen only a few times. This chain uses TRBV20-1 with TRBJ2-7, with D maybe TRBD2 (6 bases). The CDR3 covers 15 residues. Germline CDR1 and CDR2: DFQATT and SNEGSKA (reference sequence). Trimming left V 0 bases short and J 2 bases short, with 14 bases between. For the CDR3, the DNA is TGCAGTGCTAGAGAAAGGGCGGGGAATACCTACGAGCAGTACTTC. It translates to CSARERAGNTYEQYF.